These 32 T cell receptor beta chains share one sample of origin, sequenced in a study of blood T cell repertoires in COVID-19. The data were produced by immunoSEQ multiplex PCR, yet TCRdb's version contains in-frame clones alone and is incomplete. The data show about half a million clones, with around 85% seen just once and about 3.2% held by the top ten. Material: peripheral blood. These receptors were collected from a human donor in a cohort sampled during active COVID-19.

The chain carries TRBV19 and TRBJ2-5; TRBD1 agrees at 7 bases. CDR3 length: 15 residues. Trimming removed 6 bases from V and 3 bases from J; junction bases left unmatched: 10. Germline V gene sequence: CDR1 LNHDA, CDR2 SQIVND (reference sequence). CDR3 nucleotides: TGTGCCAGTAGCCAGACAGGGCAAAGAAAAGAGACCCAGTACTTC. Translation: CASSQTGQRKETQYF.

A remark on this clone: The sample has other DNA sequences that encode this CDR3 too. The chain recombines TRBV7-9 with TRBJ1-3, with no clear D. With 2 bases removed from V and 0 bases from J, the gap between germline ends came to 11 bases. Germline V gives CDR1 SEHNR, CDR2 FQNEAQ (reference sequence). This CDR3 is 16 amino acids long. The CDR3 sequence is CASSLLPASSGNTIYF. CDR3 sequence (DNA): TGTGCCAGCAGCTTATTACCCGCGAGCTCTGGAAACACCATATATTTT. The full variable domain, completed using reference TRBV7-9 and TRBJ1-3, is DTGVSQNPRHKITKRGQNVTFRCDPISEHNRLYWYRQTLGQGPEFLTYFQNEAQLEKSRLLSDRFSAERPKGSFSTLEIQRTEQGDSAMYLCASSLLPASSGNTIYFGEGSWLTVV.

The chain uses TRBV5-4 and TRBJ2-4; tentative D call: TRBD2 (5 bases). Between the trimmed V and J ends, which lost 4 bases and 2 bases, there was a span of 10 bases. The length of the CDR3 is 14 residues. Germline values: CDR1 SGHNT, CDR2 YYREEE (reference sequence). CDR3 nucleotides: TGTGCCAGCAGCCCACCCGGGACCAAAAACATTCAGTACTTC. It encodes CASSPPGTKNIQYF.

In this sample, this clone turned up a few times. This chain joins TRBV5-1 and TRBJ2-7, with 8 bases fitting TRBD1. Germline V gene lookup returns CDR1 SGHRS and CDR2 YFSETQ. V was clipped by 3 bases and J by 1 base; unmatched bases: 3. The CDR3 is 14 amino acids. The CDR3 here is CASSSGQGSYEQYF. The CDR3 region has the DNA TGCGCCAGCAGCTCTGGACAGGGATCCTACGAGCAGTACTTC.

The chain couples TRBV12-3 or TRBV12-4 to TRBJ1-2; no clear D. The CDR3 runs to 13 residues. With 3 bases removed from V and 4 bases from J, the gap between germline ends came to 9 bases. DNA for the CDR3: TGTGCCAGCAGTTTGAGGGCCGGCTATGGCTACACCTTC. This sequence encodes CASSLRAGYGYTF.

The CDR3 DNA sequence: TGTGCCAGCAGCTTGGTACCCGGGAACTCCTACGAGCAGTACTTC. Translating gives CASSLVPGNSYEQYF. The gene calls are TRBV5-6 and TRBJ2-7; TRBD2 might be the D (5 bases). Germline CDR1 is SGHDT and CDR2 is YYEEEE. This CDR3 contains 15 residues. V shed 0 bases and J shed 0 bases, with 10 bases lying between them.

The V gene is TRBV7-2, the J gene TRBJ2-7, with 9 bases matching TRBD2. Germline CDR1 reads SGHTA; CDR2 reads FQGNSA. CDR3 size: 15 residues. J gave up 2 bases and V 5 bases, and 7 bases lay outside the gene matches. In nucleotides, the CDR3 is TGTGCCAGCAGCCCGGGACTAGCTTTTGCCTACGAGCAGTACTTC. This gives the protein CASSPGLAFAYEQYF. Supplemented by reference TRBV7-2 and TRBJ2-7, the full variable domain reads GAGVSQSPSNKVTEKGKDVELRCDPISGHTALYWYRQSLGQGLEFLIYFQGNSAPDKSGLPSDRFSAERTGGSVSTLTIQRTQQEDSAVYLCASSPGLAFAYEQYFGPGTRLTVT.

The chain is built from TRBV3-1 (or the pseudogene TRBV3-2) and TRBJ2-5; maybe TRBD2 (5 bases). Germline CDR1 is LGHDT and CDR2 is YNNKEL (reference sequence). The CDR3 is 18 residues long. V lost 0 bases, J lost 4 bases, and 21 bases lay in between. The CDR3 nucleotides read TGTGCCAGCAGCCAAGATAAGAAGGGATTGAGTGGAGGAGAGACCCAGTACTTC. Translation gives CASSQDKKGLSGGETQYF.

The chain uses TRBV2 and TRBJ2-5; possibly TRBD2 for D (6 bases). Germline V gene lookup returns CDR1 SNHLY and CDR2 FYNNEI. The CDR3 is made up of 14 amino acids. Trimming left V 4 bases short and J 2 bases short, with 11 bases between. The CDR3 bases are TGTGCCAGCAGTGTGCGGGGTAGTCAAGAGACCCAGTACTTC. As protein: CASSVRGSQETQYF.

The chain joins TRBV7-9 to TRBJ2-1, with 7 nucleotides matching TRBD2. Trimming took 0 bases from V and 4 from J; bases not matched to a gene: 3. Germline lookup yields CDR1 SEHNR and CDR2 FQNEAQ (reference sequence). The CDR3 has 15 residues. As DNA, the CDR3 is TGTGCCAGCAGCTTAGCTAGCGGGCTTTACAATGAGCAGTTCTTC. Translated: CASSLASGLYNEQFF. The full variable domain, rest sourced from reference TRBV7-9 and TRBJ2-1, is DTGVSQNPRHKITKRGQNVTFRCDPISEHNRLYWYRQTLGQGPEFLTYFQNEAQLEKSRLLSDRFSAERPKGSFSTLEIQRTEQGDSAMYLCASSLASGLYNEQFFGPGTRLTVL.

This clone was found once. The sample has other DNA sequences that encode this CDR3 too. DNA for the CDR3: TGTGCCAGCAGTCCCGGACTAGCTTACAATGAGCAGTTCTTC. This encodes CASSPGLAYNEQFF. V is TRBV6-2 or TRBV6-3 and J is TRBJ2-1; TRBD2 agrees at 8 bases. There are 14 residues in the CDR3. Trimming cost V 5 bases and J 4 bases; bases outside gene matches: 4. Per germline, CDR1 MNHEY and CDR2 SVGEGT.

The gene calls are TRBV24-1 and TRBJ2-1; 12 nucleotides line up with TRBD1. Losses at the gene ends were 10 bases for V and 7 bases for J; bases not matched to a gene: 4. The length of the CDR3 is 13 residues. Germline V gives CDR1 KGHDR, CDR2 SFDVKD. The CDR3 loop is CATGQGARNEQFF. The DNA of the CDR3 is TGTGCCACGGGACAGGGGGCGAGAAATGAGCAGTTCTTC.

The rearrangement links TRBV6-5 to TRBJ2-7, with TRBD2 as a possible D gene (6 bases). CDR3 size: 15 residues. V lost 0 bases, J lost 2 bases, and 11 bases lay in between. Germline-derived CDR1 and CDR2 are MNHEY and SVGAGI. CDR3 in DNA: TGTGCCAGCAGTTACTCCGGGACTGCCGCCTACGAGCAGTACTTC. Amino acids: CASSYSGTAAYEQYF.

The rearrangement links TRBV19 to TRBJ2-7; D might be TRBD2 (7 bases). The germline V gene encodes CDR1 LNHDA and CDR2 SQIVND (reference sequence). CDR3 length: 14 residues. V lost 4 bases and J lost 4, with 14 bases in between. The CDR3 nucleotides read TGTGCCAGTAGTAACCAGGGGCGGGGGTACGAGCAGTACTTC. Its protein is CASSNQGRGYEQYF.

The chain recombines TRBV5-1 with TRBJ1-2; possible D gene TRBD1, 6 bases. The CDR3 is made up of 15 amino acids. Trimming pared 0 bases from V and 8 bases from J, leaving 17 bases between. Germline V gene sequence: CDR1 SGHRS, CDR2 YFSETQ. The CDR3 DNA is TGCGCCAGCAGCTTGGCCGGTATCAGGGGAAGCGGCTACACCTTC. Its translation: CASSLAGIRGSGYTF. Supplemented by reference TRBV5-1 and TRBJ1-2, the full variable domain reads KAGVTQTPRYLIKTRGQQVTLSCSPISGHRSVSWYQQTPGQGLQFLFEYFSETQRNKGNFPGRFSGRQFSNSRSEMNVSTLELGDSALYLCASSLAGIRGSGYTFGSGTRLTVV.

The chain is built from TRBV27 and TRBJ2-5; possibly TRBD2 for D (6 bases). The CDR3 has 14 amino acids. The V and J ends lost 5 bases and 5 bases respectively, with 15 bases between them. Germline-derived CDR1 and CDR2 are MNHEY and SMNVEV (reference sequence). CDR3 nucleotides: TGTGCCAGCAGTCGTTTAGCGGATTGGGAGACCCAGTACTTC. Residues: CASSRLADWETQYF.

The rearrangement uses TRBV28 and TRBJ1-2, with unresolved D. CDR1 and CDR2 (germline): MDHEN, SYDVKM. The ends were cut back, 1 base at V and 8 bases at J, with 8 bases in the middle. The CDR3 is 12 residues long. As DNA, the CDR3 is TGTGCCAGCAGTTTATCACAAAAAGGCTACACCTTC. Protein: CASSLSQKGYTF.

The table lists this clone with a few counts. The CDR3 protein is CASRFPGTPYNEQFF. The CDR3 DNA reads as TGTGCAAGTCGCTTCCCCGGGACTCCCTACAATGAGCAGTTCTTC. This sequence joins TRBV12-2 and TRBJ2-1; the D call in the table, TRBD2, was not verified against the DNA. TRBV12-2 is labeled a pseudogene. The CDR3 runs to 15 residues.

This clone was recorded a few times. The rearrangement links TRBV11-2 to TRBJ2-3; 7 bases map to TRBD2. Germline CDR1 reads SGHAT; CDR2 reads FQNNGV. The CDR3 extends over 17 amino acids. J gave up 4 bases and V 2 bases, and 12 bases lay outside the gene matches. The chain's CDR3 is CASSLHNRLADADTQYF. CDR3 nucleotides: TGTGCCAGCAGCTTACACAATCGGCTAGCGGACGCAGATACGCAGTATTTT.

The rearrangement links TRBV10-3 to TRBJ1-2; 10 nucleotides agree with TRBD1. Germline CDR1 ENHRY, CDR2 SYGVKD. CDR3 length equals 16 residues. With 6 bases clipped from V and 3 bases from J, the junction kept 10 bases outside the gene matches. In DNA form, the CDR3 reads TGTGCCATCAGGAGACACGGGACAGGGGATGACTATGGCTACACCTTC. Translation gives CAIRRHGTGDDYGYTF.

This clone was seen ten or more times. The rearrangement uses TRBV30 and TRBJ2-7; 9 bases line up with TRBD1. With V trimmed by 6 bases and J by 0 bases, 6 bases remained unmatched. CDR1 and CDR2 from the germline V gene are GTSNPN and SVGIG (reference sequence). The CDR3 is 14 residues long. The CDR3 spells CACHGQGFSYEQYF. The CDR3 region has the DNA TGTGCCTGCCATGGACAGGGGTTCTCCTACGAGCAGTACTTC.

The chain couples TRBV9 to TRBJ2-4; 7 bases line up with TRBD1. J lost 2 bases, V lost 0 bases, and 11 bases had no gene match. Per the germline V gene, CDR1 is SGDLS and CDR2 is YYNGEE. The CDR3 consists of 18 residues. CDR3 loop: CASSVGQGEALSKNIQYF. CDR3 sequence (DNA): TGTGCCAGCAGCGTAGGTCAGGGGGAAGCTCTATCCAAAAACATTCAGTACTTC. Full variable domain (remainder filled in from reference TRBV9 and TRBJ2-4): DSGVTQTPKHLITATGQRVTLRCSPRSGDLSVYWYQQSLDQGLQFLIQYYNGEERAKGNILERFSAQQFPDLHSELNLSSLELGDSALYFCASSVGQGEALSKNIQYFGAGTRLSVL.

This chain connects TRBV5-4 to TRBJ2-1; the match to TRBD2 covers 9 bases. Trimming cost V 0 bases and J 7 bases; bases outside gene matches: 11. Germline V gene lookup returns CDR1 SGHNT and CDR2 YYREEE (reference sequence). The CDR3 has 17 residues. CDR3 protein: CASSLGVVAGAFNEQFF. In DNA, the CDR3 is TGTGCCAGCAGCTTGGGGGTCGTAGCGGGAGCTTTTAATGAGCAGTTCTTC.

The J gene is TRBJ2-7, the V gene TRBV6-5; TRBD1 aligns across 12 bases. The CDR3 contains 14 residues. CDR1 MNHEY and CDR2 SVGAGI come from the germline V gene. The ends lost 5 bases at V and 7 bases at J; junction bases unmatched: 6. The CDR3 nucleotides read TGTGCCAGCAGTAGGGACAGGGGGCTCTTAGAGCAGTACTTC. It yields the protein CASSRDRGLLEQYF.

V and J are TRBV27 and TRBJ1-1; 9 positions match TRBD1. The CDR3 extends over 13 amino acids. Trimming removed 5 bases from V and 10 bases from J; junction bases left unmatched: 8. Germline lookup yields CDR1 MNHEY and CDR2 SMNVEV (reference sequence). The CDR3 nucleotides read TGTGCCAGCAGTGGGATTGCGGGACAGGGAGCTTTCTTT. As protein: CASSGIAGQGAFF.

The chain combines TRBV6-2 or TRBV6-3 with TRBJ2-5; TRBD2 matches at 7 bases. The CDR3 has 20 amino acids. V was clipped by 0 bases and J by 4 bases; unmatched bases: 20. Germline V gene sequence: CDR1 MNHEY, CDR2 SVGEGT. The CDR3 region is CASSYSGTLAAPRESETQYF. The CDR3 nucleotides read TGTGCCAGCAGTTACTCGGGGACTCTAGCGGCACCGAGGGAGTCAGAGACCCAGTACTTC.

The V call is TRBV3-1 (or the pseudogene TRBV3-2), the J call TRBJ2-1; D not resolved. This CDR3 is built from 11 residues. CDR1 is LGHDT, CDR2 YNNKEL, per germline (reference sequence). V was trimmed by 3 bases and J by 8 bases, leaving 5 bases between them. CDR3 coding DNA: TGTGCCAGCAGCCACACGGATGAGCAGTTCTTC. Residues: CASSHTDEQFF.

The chain is built from TRBV27 and TRBJ2-1, with 8 nucleotides matching TRBD2. Germline CDR1 is MNHEY and CDR2 is SMNVEV (reference sequence). The junction had 8 bases not matched to a gene; V was cut back by 3 bases and J by 10 bases. CDR3 size: 14 residues. In nucleotides, the CDR3 is TGTGCCAGCAGTTTCAGCGGGAGAGCCTGGGAGCAGTTCTTC. Translation: CASSFSGRAWEQFF.

This CDR3 reads CAWSDRGYNEQFF. CDR3 nucleotide sequence: TGTGCCTGGAGTGACAGGGGCTACAATGAGCAGTTCTTC. This rearrangement joins TRBV30 to TRBJ2-1, with 7 bases that match TRBD1. Per the germline V gene, CDR1 is GTSNPN and CDR2 is SVGIG (reference sequence). The CDR3 has 13 residues. The ends lost 1 base at V and 3 bases at J; junction bases unmatched: 0. Using reference TRBV30 and TRBJ2-1 for the parts outside the CDR3, the full variable domain is SQTIHQWPATLVQPVGSPLSLECTVEGTSNPNLYWYRQAAGRGLQLLFYSVGIGQISSEVPQNLSASRPQDRQFILSSKKLLLSDSGFYLCAWSDRGYNEQFFGPGTRLTVL.

The CDR3 region has the DNA TGTGCCAGCAGTTCCGGACAGGGGGTATGGACCGGGGAGCTGTTTTTT. Its translation: CASSSGQGVWTGELFF. The chain employs TRBV27 and TRBJ2-2; 10 bases map to TRBD1. Germline V gene sequence: CDR1 MNHEY, CDR2 SMNVEV (reference sequence). This CDR3 is built from 16 residues. V was clipped by 4 bases and J by 5 bases; unmatched bases: 7.

The sample holds a few counts of this clone. The rearrangement uses TRBV19 and TRBJ2-3, with a weak D call TRBD2 (6 bases). There are 15 residues in the CDR3. V lost 3 bases and J lost 2, with 12 bases in between. From germline, CDR1 is LNHDA and CDR2 SQIVND (reference sequence). The CDR3 sequence: CASSMQGLTTDTQYF. In DNA form, the CDR3 reads TGTGCCAGTAGTATGCAGGGACTTACCACAGATACGCAGTATTTT.

The CDR3, as DNA: TGTGCCAGCAGCGTTGGTCGGGGGAACACCGGGGAGCTGTTTTTT. Amino acids: CASSVGRGNTGELFF. The genes are TRBV5-4 and TRBJ2-2, with a weak D call TRBD2 (5 bases). The V end lost 4 bases, the J end lost 1 base, and 11 bases lay between the germline ends. CDR1 SGHNT and CDR2 YYREEE come from the germline V gene (reference sequence). The CDR3 totals 15 residues.